What follows describes a single T cell receptor (beta chain). The data stem from a study of blood T cell repertoires in COVID-19. CDR3 length equals 17 residues. Germline V CDR1 and CDR2: SGHVS, FQNEAQ. The V end was cut by 1 base, the J end by 0 bases, with 16 bases between. Sequencing used immunoSEQ multiplex PCR; TCRdb keeps in-frame clones, though not all of them. The sample carries 50,000 to 75,000 clones, approximately 79% recorded once. The origin of this receptor is a man in his 60s with acute or convalescent COVID-19. Sequenced material: peripheral blood. The chain is built from TRBV7-8 and TRBJ2-7, with unresolved D. CDR3 DNA: TGTGCCAGCAGCTTAGACCCTCCTCCCGGGTTCTCCTACGAGCAGTACTTC. This gives the protein CASSLDPPPGFSYEQYF.